This is a list of T cell receptor beta chains from one sample in a study of Tregs in tolerant kidney transplant recipients. The assay was immunoSEQ multiplex PCR, and TCRdb's table has in-frame clones only and misses some. Here the sample spans more than 70,000 clones, 91% being singletons. This specimen consisted of CD4+ T cells from blood (PBMCs), obtained 24 months after the transplant. Receptor source: a human patient who received a combined kidney and bone marrow transplant. Part of the T cells may come from the graft donor. The CDR3 runs from the conserved cysteine through the conserved F or W. D genes are given only for firm matches. Clone size appears in some rows only: once, few, many, or a class for an expanded clone.

V,size,D,J,CDR3,DNA
TRBV11-3,.,TRBD2,TRBJ2-1,CASSTTASGAYEQFF,TGTGCCAGCAGCACTACGGCTAGCGGGGCCTATGAGCAGTTCTTC
TRBV4-1,.,TRBD2,TRBJ2-1,CASSPKPTSGGGSYNEQFF,TGCGCCAGCAGCCCAAAGCCAACTAGCGGGGGGGGGTCCTACAATGAGCAGTTCTTC
TRBV15,.,.,TRBJ1-5,CATSVDRRPAGNQPQHF,TGTGCCACCAGCGTAGATCGTCGGCCGGCGGGCAATCAGCCCCAGCATTTT
TRBV7-3,.,.,TRBJ2-3,CAPGGDTQYF,TGTGCCCCAGGTGGAGATACGCAGTATTTT
TRBV10-2,few,.,TRBJ1-3,CASSEPLTESSGNTIYF,TGCGCCAGCAGTGAGCCCCTGACTGAAAGCTCTGGAAACACCATATATTTT
TRBV7-9,.,.,TRBJ1-2,CASSRPGHDLYGYTF,TGTGCCAGCAGCCGACCGGGACACGACCTCTATGGCTACACCTTC
TRBV7-2,.,.,TRBJ2-3,CASSFRAKSTDTQYF,TGTGCCAGCAGCTTCAGGGCCAAAAGCACAGATACGCAGTATTTT
TRBV2,.,TRBD2,TRBJ2-5,CASLGLAGGPLQTQYF,TGTGCCAGCCTAGGACTAGCGGGAGGGCCTCTACAGACCCAGTACTTC
TRBV7-2,.,TRBD1,TRBJ1-5,CASSFVRGLSQPQHF,TGTGCCAGCAGCTTCGTTAGGGGGCTTAGTCAGCCCCAGCATTTT
TRBV7-2,.,TRBD2,TRBJ2-7,CASSLGGLAGQPYEQYF,TGTGCCAGCAGCTTAGGCGGACTAGCGGGACAACCCTACGAGCAGTACTTC
TRBV10-3,.,TRBD2,TRBJ2-5,CATTSGGVQETQYF,TGTGCCACAACTAGCGGGGGGGTTCAAGAGACCCAGTACTTC
TRBV7-8,.,TRBD2,TRBJ2-7,CASSFRLAGYEQYF,TGTGCCAGCAGCTTTAGGCTAGCGGGCTACGAGCAGTACTTC
TRBV4-2,.,TRBD2,TRBJ2-5,CASSSPSGRGQETQYF,TGTGCCAGCAGCTCTCCTAGCGGGAGGGGCCAGGAGACCCAGTACTTC
TRBV15,.,.,TRBJ2-1,CATSRDSVELNEQFF,TGTGCCACCAGCAGAGATTCGGTTGAATTGAATGAGCAGTTCTTC
TRBV27,.,.,TRBJ2-3,CASSLEWASGTDTQYF,TGTGCCAGCAGTTTAGAATGGGCTAGCGGCACAGATACGCAGTATTTT
TRBV21-1,.,.,TRBJ2-7,CASSKVPPGSTSEQYF,TGTGCCAGCAGCAAAGTCCCCCCCGGGAGTACCTCAGAGCAGTACTTC
TRBV4-3,.,TRBD2,TRBJ2-1,CASSQGRGDSYNEQFF,TGCGCCAGCAGCCAGGGGAGGGGTGACTCCTACAATGAGCAGTTCTTC
TRBV19,.,TRBD1,TRBJ1-4,CASGPWAGGDEKLFF,TGTGCCAGTGGCCCCTGGGCAGGGGGCGATGAAAAACTGTTTTTT
TRBV4-2,.,.,TRBJ2-1,CASSQPATDSSYNEQFF,TGTGCCAGCAGCCAACCCGCGACAGATAGCTCCTACAATGAGCAGTTCTTC
TRBV6-1,.,.,TRBJ2-7,CASSPDRVYEQYF,TGTGCCAGCAGTCCGGACAGAGTTTACGAGCAGTACTTC
TRBV5-1,.,TRBD1,TRBJ1-1,CASSLLTGGNTEAFF,TGCGCCAGCAGCTTGCTGACAGGGGGGAACACTGAAGCTTTCTTT
TRBV7-2,.,TRBD2,TRBJ2-1,CASSSLGLAGTSYNEQFF,TGTGCCAGCAGCTCCCTTGGACTAGCGGGGACGTCCTACAATGAGCAGTTCTTC
TRBV7-9,.,.,TRBJ2-7,CASSSTAGGGFEQYF,TGTGCCAGCAGCTCGACTGCTGGAGGGGGCTTCGAGCAGTACTTC
TRBV7-2,.,TRBD1,TRBJ1-1,CASSSDRGRTEAFF,TGTGCCAGCAGCTCGGACAGGGGGCGAACTGAAGCTTTCTTT
TRBV7-2,.,.,TRBJ2-3,CASSLEGLAVDTQYF,TGTGCCAGCAGCTTAGAAGGGCTAGCAGTAGATACGCAGTATTTT
TRBV30,.,.,TRBJ2-3,CAWGARGGSTDTQYF,TGTGCCTGGGGCGCAAGGGGAGGTTCTACAGATACGCAGTATTTT
TRBV27,once,TRBD2,TRBJ2-1,CASSWTSGLYNEQFF,TGTGCCAGCAGTTGGACTAGCGGGCTCTACAATGAGCAGTTCTTC
TRBV7-3,.,TRBD2,TRBJ2-7,CASSLVYGTSGDYEQYF,TGTGCCAGCAGCTTGGTATACGGGACTAGCGGGGACTACGAGCAGTACTTC
TRBV7-6,.,.,TRBJ2-7,CASSLAAGADEQYF,TGTGCCAGCAGCTTAGCGGCAGGGGCCGACGAGCAGTACTTC
TRBV9,.,.,TRBJ2-2,CASSVAPDSTGELFF,TGTGCCAGCAGCGTAGCTCCCGACAGCACCGGGGAGCTGTTTTTT
TRBV28,.,.,TRBJ2-7,CASSLVGSRYEQYF,TGTGCCAGCAGTTTAGTCGGGAGTCGGTACGAGCAGTACTTC
TRBV29-1,.,TRBD1,TRBJ2-7,CSVATPGQGRLEQYF,TGCAGCGTTGCCACACCGGGACAGGGTCGTCTCGAGCAGTACTTC
TRBV5-6,.,.,TRBJ1-1,CASSYRNTEAFF,TGTGCCAGCAGTTACAGAAACACTGAAGCTTTCTTT
TRBV2,.,TRBD2,TRBJ2-1,CASSAPSGVRWNEQFF,TGTGCCAGCAGTGCCCCTAGCGGGGTCCGATGGAATGAGCAGTTCTTC
TRBV19,.,.,TRBJ2-2,CASSVKLFTGELFF,TGTGCCAGTAGTGTTAAGCTCTTCACCGGGGAGCTGTTTTTT
TRBV19,.,TRBD1,TRBJ1-2,CASISHSLNRGYGYTF,TGTGCCAGTATTTCTCACTCACTCAACAGGGGCTATGGCTACACCTTC
TRBV10-3,.,TRBD1,TRBJ1-5,CAISEDRVGNQPQHF,TGTGCCATCAGTGAGGACAGGGTGGGCAATCAGCCCCAGCATTTT
TRBV30,.,.,TRBJ2-7,CAWSVARPSEQYF,TGTGCCTGGAGTGTAGCTAGACCCTCAGAGCAGTACTTC
TRBV2,.,.,TRBJ2-5,CASGDNEETQYF,TGTGCCAGCGGGGACAATGAAGAGACCCAGTACTTC
TRBV6-1,.,.,TRBJ2-3,CASRKGHPTDTQYF,TGTGCCAGCAGGAAGGGACACCCCACAGATACGCAGTATTTT
TRBV5-6,.,.,TRBJ1-5,CASSLKHDYSNQPQHF,TGTGCCAGCAGCTTGAAACACGACTATAGCAATCAGCCCCAGCATTTT
TRBV5-4,.,TRBD2,TRBJ2-5,CASSLRLAGEETQYF,TGTGCCAGCAGCTTGAGGCTAGCGGGGGAAGAGACCCAGTACTTC
TRBV28,once,.,TRBJ2-7,CASSSPSSYEQYF,TGTGCCAGCAGTTCCCCTAGCTCCTACGAGCAGTACTTC
TRBV29-1,.,TRBD1,TRBJ2-7,CSVVVTGGGEQYF,TGCAGCGTTGTGGTGACAGGGGGAGGCGAGCAGTACTTC
TRBV19,once,TRBD1,TRBJ1-2,CASRMDRVGGDYGYTF,TGTGCCAGTAGGATGGACAGGGTTGGTGGGGATTATGGCTACACCTTT
TRBV5-1,.,.,TRBJ2-5,CASRAGNLETQYF,TGCGCCAGCAGGGCGGGAAATCTAGAGACCCAGTACTTC
TRBV6-5,.,.,TRBJ2-1,CASSGGSSYNEQFF,TGTGCCAGCAGTGGGGGGAGCTCCTACAATGAGCAGTTCTTC
TRBV5-1,.,.,TRBJ2-1,CASRPPGYNEQFF,TGCGCCAGCAGGCCCCCGGGGTACAATGAGCAGTTCTTC
TRBV7-6,.,.,TRBJ2-4,CASSLGPVAKNIQYF,TGTGCCAGCAGCTTAGGTCCCGTAGCCAAAAACATTCAGTACTTC
TRBV9,.,TRBD1,TRBJ2-7,CASSVDRGEQYF,TGTGCCAGCAGCGTAGACAGGGGTGAGCAGTACTTC
TRBV5-6,.,.,TRBJ2-2,CASTQRVRNTGELFF,TGTGCCAGTACCCAACGGGTGAGAAACACCGGGGAGCTGTTTTTT
TRBV7-8,.,.,TRBJ1-1,CASSLMKDQREAFF,TGTGCCAGCAGCTTAATGAAGGATCAGCGGGAAGCTTTCTTT